This T cell receptor beta chain was identified in a study of cytomegalovirus exposure and HLA in healthy donors. Study details: Earlier results showed approximately 110 million unique TCR beta sequences derived from roughly 180 million T cells.

The CDR3 extends over 13 amino acids. The germline V gene has CDR1 MGHRA and CDR2 YSYEKL. The V segment lost 1 base and the J segment 6 bases; nucleotides outside the gene matches: 3. The PCR contained 60 Vbeta and 13 Jbeta primers. Methods used by the authors: Approximately 12 million of 80 million or so unique TCR beta chains were shared, per a later count. Data came from immunoSEQ multiplex PCR; TCRdb stores just in-frame clones and leaves some out. V, J and clone size were drawn from that table, and D and trimming were deduced from the DNA. The sample contains roughly 190,000 clones, around 77% of which appear only once.

The TCR comes from a woman under 40 in good health and CMV-seropositive. V usage is TRBV4-1 and J usage is TRBJ2-7, with 7 bases that match TRBD2. Sequencing was done on a sample of PBMCs. CDR3 nucleotide sequence: TGCGCCAGCAGCCAAGGGCGGGGGTTCGAGCAGTACTTC. The encoded protein is CASSQGRGFEQYF.